The present T cell receptor beta chain was sequenced within a study of tumor T cells in aggressive B-cell lymphoma. Germline V gene lookup returns CDR1 SGHNT and CDR2 YENEEA. Trimming took 3 bases from V and 5 from J; bases not matched to a gene: 5. The CDR3 is 14 residues long. Profiling relied on immunoSEQ multiplex PCR, and the TCRdb table lists in-frame clones only, not all of them. The top ten hold about 3% of the sample, which has 9,000 to 13,000 clones, around 90% seen once. The chain recombines TRBV11-3 with TRBJ2-7; 9 positions match TRBD2. Input material: tumor tissue. The clonotype was recovered from an adult with diffuse large B cell lymphoma. In DNA, the CDR3 is TGTGCCAGCAGCTTCCGTAGCGGGAGTCACGAGCAGTACTTC. Protein product: CASSFRSGSHEQYF.